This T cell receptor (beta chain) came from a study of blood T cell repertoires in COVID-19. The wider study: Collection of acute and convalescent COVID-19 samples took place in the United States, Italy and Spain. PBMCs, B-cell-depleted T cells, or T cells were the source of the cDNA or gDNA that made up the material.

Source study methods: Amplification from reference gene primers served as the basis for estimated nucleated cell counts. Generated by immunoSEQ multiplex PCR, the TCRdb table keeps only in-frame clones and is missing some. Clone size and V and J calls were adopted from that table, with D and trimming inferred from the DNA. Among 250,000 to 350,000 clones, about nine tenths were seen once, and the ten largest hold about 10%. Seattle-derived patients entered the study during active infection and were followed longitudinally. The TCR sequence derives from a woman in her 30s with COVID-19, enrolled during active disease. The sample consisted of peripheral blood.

DNA of the CDR3: TGTGCCTGCTTCACCCCACGAGGTGAAAAACTGTTTTTT. Translated: CACFTPRGEKLFF. The chain combines TRBV30 with TRBJ1-4; D is unresolved. V was trimmed by 6 bases and J by 7 bases, leaving 15 bases between them. Germline lookup yields CDR1 GTSNPN and CDR2 SVGIG (reference sequence). The CDR3 is 13 residues long.